These T cell receptor beta chains were read from a single sample in a study of shared clonotypes between healthy human individuals. The repertoire was sequenced with immunoSEQ multiplex PCR; TCRdb's copy has only in-frame clones and lacks some. Among roughly 2 million clones, 85% to 95% were seen once, and the ten largest hold more than 0.1%. The sequenced sample was naive CD4+ T cells sorted from blood. These receptors originate from a man aged 18 to 30 in good health. CDR3s include the opening cysteine and the closing phenylalanine or tryptophan. Fields, in order: D gene, J gene, V gene, clone size, CDR3 DNA, CDR3 protein. D genes are given only for firm matches. Expanded clones are given a class, and other clones once, few, many or no size at all.

. | TRBJ2-1 | TRBV10-3 | . | TGTGCCATCAGTGGAGTGGTAGGGATAAGTGGTAGGAATGAGCAGTTCTTC | CAISGVVGISGRNEQFF
TRBD2 | TRBJ2-5 | TRBV5-4 | . | TGTGCCAGCAGCCCCGGACTAGCGGGCCAAGAGACCCAGTACTTC | CASSPGLAGQETQYF
TRBD1 | TRBJ2-5 | TRBV28 | . | TGTGCCAGCAGTTTACGTGTCGGACAGGGGGAAGAGACCCAGTACTTC | CASSLRVGQGEETQYF
. | TRBJ2-2 | TRBV4-1 | . | TGCGCCAGCAGCCAAGATTCCGAAATGAGGCCAACCGGGGAGCTGTTTTTT | CASSQDSEMRPTGELFF
TRBD2 | TRBJ2-1 | TRBV18 | . | TGTGCCAGCTCACCCAGCGGGAGGGCCTCCTACAATGAGCAGTTCTTC | CASSPSGRASYNEQFF
. | TRBJ1-3 | TRBV7-3 | . | TGTGCCAGCAGCTCGGGGGCACGGGCTGGAAACACCATATATTTT | CASSSGARAGNTIYF
. | TRBJ1-3 | TRBV6-5 | . | TGTGCCAGCAGCTGGGCTAGCGGAAACACCATATATTTT | CASSWASGNTIYF
. | TRBJ2-2 | TRBV5-1 | . | TGCGCCAGCCTACTAGAGAACACCGGGGAGCTGTTTTTT | CASLLENTGELFF
TRBD1 | TRBJ1-1 | TRBV5-5 | . | TGTGCCAGCAGCTCCTACCCCGACAGGGAGAACACTGAAGCTTTCTTT | CASSSYPDRENTEAFF
TRBD2 | TRBJ2-7 | TRBV10-3 | . | TGTGCCATCAGTGAGTCAGGGTCTAGCGGGAGCTACGAGCAGTACTTC | CAISESGSSGSYEQYF
. | TRBJ1-5 | TRBV7-9 | . | TGTGCCAGCAGCTTAGGTGACACCCGTCGGGAGCCCCAGCATTTT | CASSLGDTRREPQHF
TRBD1 | TRBJ2-5 | TRBV5-6 | . | TGTGCCAGCAGCGATTCCGGAACAGGGGTTTTGGAGACCCAGTACTTC | CASSDSGTGVLETQYF
. | TRBJ1-4 | TRBV19 | . | TGTGCCAGTAGTATCAATAAATATCGGGAGGGAAGTGAAAAACTGTTTTTT | CASSINKYREGSEKLFF
TRBD1 | TRBJ2-7 | TRBV29-1 | . | TGCAGCGTCTACGGGACAGGGAACTACGAGCAGTACTTC | CSVYGTGNYEQYF
TRBD1 | TRBJ1-2 | TRBV5-4 | . | TGTGCCAGCAGTATCGGGACAGCACTAACTATGGGAACTTATGGCTACACCTTC | CASSIGTALTMGTYGYTF
. | TRBJ1-2 | TRBV9 | few | TGTGCCAGCAGCGTAGCCGGGCAAGGAGGCTACACCTTC | CASSVAGQGGYTF
TRBD2 | TRBJ2-7 | TRBV10-3 | once | TGTGCCATCAGTTCATTGGGTCTAGCGGCCTACGAGCAGTACTTC | CAISSLGLAAYEQYF
TRBD1 | TRBJ1-5 | TRBV6-5 | . | TGTGCCAGCAGTTACCCGCCCAGGGGGGATCAGCCCCAGCATTTT | CASSYPPRGDQPQHF
. | TRBJ2-7 | TRBV4-1 | . | TGCGCCAGCAGTCTTAGGTTGGATGGCGAGCAGTACTTC | CASSLRLDGEQYF
TRBD2 | TRBJ2-1 | TRBV9 | . | TGTGCCAGCAGCGATAACTGGTCCCTATGGTCTAGCGGGAGGGACTACAATGAGCAGTTCTTC | CASSDNWSLWSSGRDYNEQFF
. | TRBJ2-1 | TRBV5-1 | . | TGCGCCAGCAGCTTGCTGACTAGCTCCTACAATGAGCAGTTCTTC | CASSLLTSSYNEQFF
. | TRBJ1-2 | TRBV7-2 | . | TGTGCCAGCAGCTCGGACAGCCTTAACTATGGCTACACCTTC | CASSSDSLNYGYTF
TRBD2 | TRBJ2-3 | TRBV5-4 | . | TGTGCCAGCAGGAGGACTAGCGGGGGGGCCTTGGGCACAGATACGCAGTATTTT | CASRRTSGGALGTDTQYF
. | TRBJ1-6 | TRBV9 | . | TGTGCCAGCAGCGTAGACTCAGTCCTCCACTTT | CASSVDSVLHF
TRBD2 | TRBJ2-7 | TRBV10-3 | . | TGTGCCATCACCAGAGGACTAGCTGGCTACGAGCAGTACTTC | CAITRGLAGYEQYF